A selection of T cell receptor beta chains follows, all from one sample in a study of blood T cell repertoires in COVID-19. Assay used: immunoSEQ multiplex PCR; TCRdb lists only in-frame clones, some missing. This table has tens of thousands of clones, around 84% appearing once. Sequencing was performed on peripheral blood. Every receptor here comes from a man aged 50-59 years with active or convalescent COVID-19. Both conserved end residues are part of each CDR3. D genes are given only for firm matches. Size values are once, few and many counts, or a class for expanded clones, and some rows have none.

CDR3nt: TGTGCCAGCAGAGGATCGGGTAGTTTATATGGCTACACCTTC
CDR3aa: CASRGSGSLYGYTF
v_gene: TRBV25-1
abundance: NA
j_gene: TRBJ1-2
d_gene: NA

CDR3nt: TGTGCCAGCAAAAGGGGGGATACGCAGTATTTT
CDR3aa: CASKRGDTQYF
v_gene: TRBV19
abundance: NA
j_gene: TRBJ2-3
d_gene: NA

CDR3nt: TGTGCCAGTACCGGGGAGGGGAGGAACAATCAGCCCCAGCATTTT
CDR3aa: CASTGEGRNNQPQHF
v_gene: TRBV19
abundance: NA
j_gene: TRBJ1-5
d_gene: NA

CDR3nt: TGTGCCTGGAGTGTATCAGGGTTCAATGGCTACACCTTC
CDR3aa: CAWSVSGFNGYTF
v_gene: TRBV30
abundance: NA
j_gene: TRBJ1-2
d_gene: NA

CDR3nt: TGTGCCTGGAACCGGGACAGCCTGAACACTGAAGCTTTCTTT
CDR3aa: CAWNRDSLNTEAFF
v_gene: TRBV30
abundance: once
j_gene: TRBJ1-1
d_gene: TRBD1

CDR3nt: TGTGCCAGCAGTTTTGGACAGAGCTCCTACGAGCAGTACTTC
CDR3aa: CASSFGQSSYEQYF
v_gene: TRBV2
abundance: NA
j_gene: TRBJ2-7
d_gene: NA

CDR3nt: TGCGCCAGCAGCTTGCTCAGGGACAGGCCCTACGAGCAGTACTTC
CDR3aa: CASSLLRDRPYEQYF
v_gene: TRBV5-1
abundance: NA
j_gene: TRBJ2-7
d_gene: TRBD1

CDR3nt: TGTGCCAGTACTAGCCGGACCGGGGAGCTGTTTTTT
CDR3aa: CASTSRTGELFF
v_gene: TRBV19
abundance: NA
j_gene: TRBJ2-2
d_gene: NA

CDR3nt: TGCGCCAGCAGTCGGGGGGGCACTAATGAAAAACTGTTTTTT
CDR3aa: CASSRGGTNEKLFF
v_gene: TRBV10-1
abundance: NA
j_gene: TRBJ1-4
d_gene: NA

CDR3nt: TGTGCCAGCAGCTTCGGGACAGGGGGCCGCGAGCAGTTCTTC
CDR3aa: CASSFGTGGREQFF
v_gene: TRBV5-5
abundance: NA
j_gene: TRBJ2-1
d_gene: TRBD1

CDR3nt: TGTGCCAGCAGTGGCGGGACAGGGGGCGCATCGGACATTCAGTACTTC
CDR3aa: CASSGGTGGASDIQYF
v_gene: TRBV6-1
abundance: NA
j_gene: TRBJ2-4
d_gene: TRBD1

CDR3nt: TGTGCCAGCAGCTTATGGGGCCCCTACAATGAGCAGTTCTTC
CDR3aa: CASSLWGPYNEQFF
v_gene: TRBV7-6
abundance: NA
j_gene: TRBJ2-1
d_gene: NA

CDR3nt: TGTGCCAGCAGTGAAGCGGGCAGGGGCGGTAATGGCTACACCTTC
CDR3aa: CASSEAGRGGNGYTF
v_gene: TRBV2
abundance: once
j_gene: TRBJ1-2
d_gene: NA

CDR3nt: TGTGCCAGCAGCATAGGACAGCTATTCAATCAGCCCCAGCATTTT
CDR3aa: CASSIGQLFNQPQHF
v_gene: TRBV5-6
abundance: NA
j_gene: TRBJ1-5
d_gene: NA

CDR3nt: TGTGCCAGCAGTTCCGGGACAGGGGGTAGCAATCAGCCCCAGCATTTT
CDR3aa: CASSSGTGGSNQPQHF
v_gene: TRBV5-5
abundance: NA
j_gene: TRBJ1-5
d_gene: TRBD1

CDR3nt: TGTGCCAGCAGTTACTCGGCTAGCGGCTACGAGCAGTACTTC
CDR3aa: CASSYSASGYEQYF
v_gene: TRBV6-2/TRBV6-3
abundance: NA
j_gene: TRBJ2-7
d_gene: TRBD2

CDR3nt: TGTGCCAGCAGCTCCGCCGGGGGACAGCAAGAGACCCAGTACTTC
CDR3aa: CASSSAGGQQETQYF
v_gene: TRBV7-9
abundance: NA
j_gene: TRBJ2-5
d_gene: NA

CDR3nt: TGTGCCAGCAGGTGGACTAGCGGGGGATTACAAGAGACCCAGTACTTC
CDR3aa: CASRWTSGGLQETQYF
v_gene: TRBV5-8
abundance: NA
j_gene: TRBJ2-5
d_gene: TRBD2

CDR3nt: TGCGCCAGCAGCTCACTGGGAGGGAATGAGCAGTACTTC
CDR3aa: CASSSLGGNEQYF
v_gene: TRBV10-2
abundance: once
j_gene: TRBJ2-7
d_gene: TRBD2

CDR3nt: TGTGCCAGCAGCTTAGCCCAGGGCTCTGGAAACACCATATATTTT
CDR3aa: CASSLAQGSGNTIYF
v_gene: TRBV7-9
abundance: NA
j_gene: TRBJ1-3
d_gene: NA

CDR3nt: TGTGCCAGCAGCGCAGAGCGGGGGGAGACAGATACGCAGTATTTT
CDR3aa: CASSAERGETDTQYF
v_gene: TRBV13
abundance: medium-sized
j_gene: TRBJ2-3
d_gene: TRBD2

CDR3nt: TGTGCCAGCACGGGGATGAGTCAGAACACTGAAGCTTTCTTT
CDR3aa: CASTGMSQNTEAFF
v_gene: TRBV27
abundance: NA
j_gene: TRBJ1-1
d_gene: NA

CDR3nt: TGTGCCAGCGGTCCTCAGGGGTGCGACACTGAAGCTTTCTTT
CDR3aa: CASGPQGCDTEAFF
v_gene: TRBV6-4
abundance: NA
j_gene: TRBJ1-1
d_gene: NA

CDR3nt: TGTGCCAGCAGGGCCACGGACAGCTATGGCTACACCTTC
CDR3aa: CASRATDSYGYTF
v_gene: TRBV2
abundance: NA
j_gene: TRBJ1-2
d_gene: NA

CDR3nt: TGTGCCAGCAGCGCCGGGGGGACAGGACTCACAGATACGCAGTATTTT
CDR3aa: CASSAGGTGLTDTQYF
v_gene: TRBV9
abundance: NA
j_gene: TRBJ2-3
d_gene: NA